This T cell receptor (beta chain) was found in a study of tumor-infiltrating lymphocytes in primary liver carcinoma. Overall study: Stage T1-T3 N0M0 and a size of about 4 to 11 cm characterized the tumors.

Study results and limitations: Presence in all five tumor regions was observed for only about 7-25% of top clones. Tumor-adjacent and tumor-blood pairs shared less of their repertoires than tumor region pairs shared.

As to this clonotype: What it binds is not known.

Unsorted bulk tissue of about 20-32 mg yielded co-extracted RNA and DNA. Resection treated the patients' primary liver carcinoma. TCR beta cDNA was reverse-transcribed from around 0.55 ug of total RNA. The reaction used a constant-region primer and ProtoScript II reverse transcriptase. Three nested multiplex PCR rounds, a slightly modified ARM-PCR method, built the TCR beta libraries. Researchers ran the first two PCR rounds for around 10 cycles each with TRBV1-TRBV30 forward primers and a C-beta reverse primer. TCRdb processed the multiplex PCR reads anew with MiXCR; each CDR3 protein has one entry. The table has roughly 120,000 distinct CDR3 sequences, around 60% seen once; the top ten hold roughly 9%. The germline CDR1 and CDR2 sequences are SGHAT and FQDESV (reference sequence). Trimming removed 5 bases at V and 5 bases at J, with 11 bases between. The length of the CDR3 is 13 residues.

Sequencing input: liver tumor tissue from sampling region 1. Regarding subset: tumor region T1, superior pole. This receptor was taken from an older woman with primary liver carcinoma and hepatitis B virus infection. The rearrangement links TRBV11-1 to TRBJ2-3; D is ambiguous. In nucleotides, the CDR3 is TGTGCCAGCAGCACGGATAGGGAAGATACGCAGTATTTT. This sequence encodes CASSTDREDTQYF.